The 30 T cell receptor beta chains below all came from one sample that was sequenced in a study of neurological immune-mediated disorders. TCRdb passed the 5' RACE reads through MiXCR, listing each CDR3 protein once. This sample has 65,000 to 75,000 distinct CDR3 sequences, with over 5% found just once. Sequencing input: PBMCs. These receptors were taken from a human donor with multiple sclerosis. The donor label of this sample is uncertain.

This clonotype was seen ten or more times. The chain has TRBV7-9 and TRBJ2-4; 9 bases agree with TRBD1. Germline CDR1 reads SEHNR; CDR2 reads FQNEAQ (reference sequence). Trimming at V came to 5 bases and at J to 10 bases, leaving 27 bases not matched to a gene. There are 20 residues in the CDR3. In DNA form, the CDR3 reads TGTGCCAGCAGCCCGCCGGGACAGGGTGTTCGGCCGGGAAATCCCCTGATTCAGTACTTC. Protein sequence: CASSPPGQGVRPGNPLIQYF.

This clonotype has a count of ten or more. V usage is TRBV15 and J usage is TRBJ1-2; possibly TRBD1 for D (5 bases). Trimming took off 6 bases at V and 4 bases at J, with 9 bases between the two ends. CDR1 and CDR2 (germline): LNHNV, YYDKDF (reference sequence). The CDR3 is made up of 12 amino acids. Here the CDR3 DNA reads TGTGCCACCAGTCAGGGAATCTATGGCTACACCTTC. This codes for CATSQGIYGYTF.

This clonotype was recorded at least ten times. This chain uses TRBV5-1 with TRBJ1-6; no reliable D call. Germline V gene sequence: CDR1 SGHRS, CDR2 YFSETQ. The CDR3 contains 12 residues. V lost 4 bases, J lost 13 bases, and 12 bases lay in between. The CDR3 region has the DNA TGCGCCAGCAGCCTCTTCGGGCCCCCCCTCCACTTT. Translation gives CASSLFGPPLHF. The whole variable domain, filled in from reference TRBV5-1 and TRBJ1-6, reads KAGVTQTPRYLIKTRGQQVTLSCSPISGHRSVSWYQQTPGQGLQFLFEYFSETQRNKGNFPGRFSGRQFSNSRSEMNVSTLELGDSALYLCASSLFGPPLHFGNGTRLTVT.

This clonotype was counted at least ten times. The rearrangement links TRBV5-1 to TRBJ2-3; maybe TRBD1 (7 bases). The CDR3 is 14 residues long. Germline V lookup: CDR1 SGHRS, CDR2 YFSETQ. V was trimmed by 5 bases and J by 2 bases, leaving 12 bases between them. The CDR3 loop reads CASSGGGYTDTQYF. CDR3 in DNA: TGCGCCAGCAGTGGAGGGGGCTACACAGATACGCAGTATTTT.

This clonotype was detected many times. At one end, the junction sequence differs from germline, possibly due to a read error. The genes are TRBV5-4 and TRBJ2-3; D perhaps matches TRBD1 (5 bases). The CDR3 consists of 14 residues. Per germline, CDR1 SGHNT and CDR2 YYREEE (reference sequence). CDR3 DNA sequence: TGTGCCAGCAGTTTGGGGCCCCCCACAGATACGCAGTATTTT. It is translated as CASSLGPPTDTQYF.

This clonotype was seen many times. The genes are TRBV5-1 and TRBJ2-1; D not certain. V was clipped by 4 bases and J by 7 bases, with 18 bases between them. Germline assignment: CDR1 SGHRS and CDR2 YFSETQ. This CDR3 comprises 15 residues. The CDR3 sequence is CASSPTPTRLNEQFF. Written as DNA, the CDR3 is TGCGCCAGCAGCCCCACACCGACACGTTTAAATGAGCAGTTCTTC.

This clonotype was observed many times. It may be a read error: a sequence one base away is much more abundant. V usage is TRBV10-3 and J usage is TRBJ2-3; D is perhaps TRBD2 (6 bases). This CDR3 has 13 residues. Looked up from germline, CDR1 is ENHRY and CDR2 is SYGVKD. Trimming stripped 6 bases from V and 3 bases from J, with 10 bases between. In nucleotides, the CDR3 is TGTGCCATCAGGCGGAGGGCAACAGATACGCAGTATTTT. It encodes CAIRRRATDTQYF.

Details on this clonotype: One end of the junction varies from germline; a read error may be responsible. CDR3 amino acids: CVSTLRGSRELFF. The CDR3 DNA sequence: TGTGTCAGCACCCTCCGGGGGTCCCGGGAGCTGTTTTTT. The V and J genes are TRBV12-3 or TRBV12-4 and TRBJ2-2; D is perhaps TRBD2 (6 bases). The CDR3 is made up of 13 amino acids.

This clonotype was observed many times. The V gene is TRBV7-9, the J gene TRBJ1-1; D might be TRBD1 (5 bases). V lost 1 base and J 1 base, leaving 13 bases between the germline ends. The CDR3 sequence is 16 residues long. Germline values: CDR1 SEHNR, CDR2 FQNEAQ (reference sequence). This CDR3 reads CASSLGEGTSNTEAFF. The CDR3 region has the DNA TGTGCCAGCAGCTTAGGGGAGGGGACTTCGAACACTGAAGCTTTCTTT.

This clonotype was detected ten times or more. V gene TRBV5-1 combines with J gene TRBJ1-6; 8 nucleotides line up with TRBD1. Germline-derived CDR1 and CDR2 are SGHRS and YFSETQ. J was trimmed by 7 bases and V by 0 bases; bases with no gene match: 9. This CDR3 is 17 amino acids long. The CDR3 is CASSLAQGARPNSPLHF. In nucleotides, the CDR3 is TGCGCCAGCAGCTTGGCGCAGGGGGCGCGCCCCAATTCACCCCTCCACTTT.

At least ten counts were recorded for this clonotype. The rearrangement joins TRBV2 to TRBJ2-6; possible D gene TRBD1, 6 bases. The V gene's germline CDR1 is SNHLY and CDR2 FYNNEI. Trimming took 2 bases from V and 2 from J, leaving 7 bases between them. This CDR3 has 15 amino acids. The DNA of the CDR3 is TGTGCCAGCAGTGAATACAGGGCTGGGGCCAACGTCCTGACTTTC. This gives the protein CASSEYRAGANVLTF.

There are many counts of this clonotype. The V call is TRBV2, the J call TRBJ1-5; no firm D call. Germline V gene sequence: CDR1 SNHLY, CDR2 FYNNEI. The CDR3 length is 12 residues. V shed 7 bases and J shed 6 bases, with 10 bases lying between them. CDR3 sequence (DNA): TGTGCCAGCAATGGGCTTGGTCAGCCCCAGCATTTT. Translation gives CASNGLGQPQHF.

This clonotype was detected ten times or more. This chain connects TRBV5-6 to TRBJ1-1; D gene unclear. The CDR3 loop spans 17 amino acids. Trimming stripped 4 bases from V and 0 bases from J, with 19 bases between. Germline V gene lookup returns CDR1 SGHDT and CDR2 YYEEEE. CDR3 residues: CASSLLVARPLNTEAFF. The CDR3 DNA sequence: TGTGCCAGCAGCCTCCTCGTCGCCAGGCCTTTGAACACTGAAGCTTTCTTT.

This clonotype came up many times. The V gene is TRBV5-1, the J gene TRBJ2-1; perhaps D is TRBD1 or TRBD2 (7 bases each). The CDR3 runs 16 residues. Germline V gene sequence: CDR1 SGHRS, CDR2 YFSETQ. V lost 0 bases and J lost 13, with 23 bases in between. CDR3 amino acids: CASSLAPRGGGGAQFF. The CDR3 nucleotides read TGCGCCAGCAGCTTGGCTCCCAGGGGGGGCGGGGGAGCTCAGTTCTTC.

This chain links TRBV9 with TRBJ1-1, with a tentative D call TRBD1 (6 bases). V lost 4 bases and J lost 3, with 16 bases in between. Germline V gene lookup returns CDR1 SGDLS and CDR2 YYNGEE. The CDR3 covers 15 residues. In nucleotides, the CDR3 is TGTGCCAGCAGCCCCCTACAGGGCCTCGACACTGAAGCTTTCTTT. Its translation is CASSPLQGLDTEAFF.

In this sample, this clonotype turned up many times. The V call is TRBV5-1, the J call TRBJ2-5, with 7 bases lining up with TRBD1. The V and J ends lost 0 bases and 6 bases, in that order; junction bases with no gene match: 5. CDR3 size: 14 residues. Germline V lookup: CDR1 SGHRS, CDR2 YFSETQ. The CDR3, as DNA: TGCGCCAGCAGCTTGGCCACAGGGGTGAAGACCCAGTACTTC. Protein product: CASSLATGVKTQYF.

On this clonotype: One end of the junction is discordant with germline, which a read error may explain. The chain joins TRBV5-1 to TRBJ2-3, with 10 nucleotides matching TRBD2. CDR1 and CDR2 from the germline V gene are SGHRS and YFSETQ. The CDR3 runs to 16 residues. This CDR3 reads CASSGTAGGSPDTQYF. In DNA, the CDR3 is TGCGCCAGCAGCGGGACAGCGGGGGGGTCCCCAGATACGCAGTATTTC. The full variable domain, rest sourced from reference TRBV5-1 and TRBJ2-3, is KAGVTQTPRYLIKTRGQQVTLSCSPISGHRSVSWYQQTPGQGLQFLFEYFSETQRNKGNFPGRFSGRQFSNSRSEMNVSTLELGDSALYLCASSGTAGGSPDTQYFGPGTRLTVL.

This clonotype has more than one count but fewer than ten. The V and J genes are TRBV7-6 and TRBJ2-1; a weak D match, TRBD1 (5 bases). V was clipped by 5 bases and J by 8 bases, with 16 bases between them. The germline gives CDR1 SGHVS, CDR2 FNYEAQ. The CDR3 totals 14 residues. The CDR3 sequence is CASSSLGESDEQFF. The CDR3 DNA sequence: TGTGCCAGCAGCAGTCTAGGGGAAAGCGATGAGCAGTTCTTC.

On this clonotype: Given a much more abundant clone one base away, this may be a read error. In DNA form, the CDR3 reads TGTACCAGCAGCCGGGGGAGCTTCTCCTACGAGCAGTACTTC. Its protein is CTSSRGSFSYEQYF. V usage is TRBV5-6 and J usage is TRBJ2-7, with D possibly matching TRBD2 (6 bases). This CDR3 has 14 residues. Germline assignment: CDR1 SGHDT and CDR2 YYEEEE.

This clonotype was counted many times. This chain joins TRBV5-1 and TRBJ1-1; no clear D gene. This CDR3 has 14 residues. The V end was cut by 2 bases, the J end by 1 base, with 9 bases between. In germline, CDR1 is SGHRS, CDR2 YFSETQ. CDR3 nucleotide sequence: TGCGCCAGCAGCTTCGATGGGAGGAACACTGAAGCTTTCTTT. Encoded protein: CASSFDGRNTEAFF. The complete variable domain, with remaining parts taken from reference TRBV5-1 and TRBJ1-1, reads KAGVTQTPRYLIKTRGQQVTLSCSPISGHRSVSWYQQTPGQGLQFLFEYFSETQRNKGNFPGRFSGRQFSNSRSEMNVSTLELGDSALYLCASSFDGRNTEAFFGQGTRLTVV.

This clonotype was recorded a few times. The V and J genes are TRBV7-3 and TRBJ2-3; 7 bases align to TRBD2. Unmatched junction bases numbered 3, after V lost 2 bases and J lost 1 base. Germline V lookup: CDR1 SGHTA, CDR2 FQGTGA. The CDR3 has 15 residues. This chain's CDR3 is CASSLWSGGTDTQYF. As DNA, the CDR3 is TGTGCCAGCAGCTTATGGAGCGGGGGCACAGATACGCAGTATTTT. The full variable domain, its missing parts supplied by reference TRBV7-3 and TRBJ2-3, is GAGVSQTPSNKVTEKGKYVELRCDPISGHTALYWYRQSLGQGPEFLIYFQGTGAADDSGLPNDRFFAVRPEGSVSTLKIQRTERGDSAVYLCASSLWSGGTDTQYFGPGTRLTVL.

This clonotype was counted many times. J is TRBJ2-7 and V is TRBV3-1, with a weak D call TRBD2 (7 bases). V was clipped by 1 base and J by 6 bases, with 16 bases between them. The CDR3 covers 15 residues. CDR1 is LGHDT, CDR2 YNNKEL, per germline (reference sequence). The CDR3 is CASSQGSVGGLEQYF. The CDR3 DNA is TGTGCCAGCAGCCAAGGATCGGTGGGGGGGCTCGAGCAGTACTTC.

This clonotype was observed at least ten times. The germline gene is not matched at one end of the junction; a read error may be the cause. V usage is TRBV12-3 or TRBV12-4 and J usage is TRBJ2-1, with a weak D call TRBD2 (7 bases). The CDR3 is 15 residues long. CDR3 amino acids: CASNLGGGGINEQFF. The CDR3 DNA reads TGTGCCAGCAATTTAGGAGGGGGAGGGATCAATGAGCAGTTCTTC.

This clonotype was found many times. In nucleotides, the CDR3 is TGTGCCAGCAGCCTCGTCCCGAGGGATGGCTACACCTTC. Translated, it gives CASSLVPRDGYTF. J is TRBJ1-2 and V is TRBV14; D call uncertain. Trimming cost V 4 bases and J 6 bases, with 12 bases left between them. Germline assignment: CDR1 SGHDN and CDR2 FVKESK. The CDR3 has 13 residues.

At least ten counts were recorded for this clonotype. The CDR3 spells CASSPLGSTDTQYF. The CDR3, as DNA: TGTGCCAGCAGCCCCCTGGGGAGCACAGATACGCAGTATTTT. J is TRBJ2-3 and V is TRBV9, with no clear D. The CDR3 contains 14 residues. V was clipped by 4 bases and J by 0 bases, with 9 bases between them. Germline CDR1 is SGDLS and CDR2 is YYNGEE.

This clonotype was seen repeatedly, ten times or more. The CDR3 here is CASSYTGTGYGYTF. In DNA form, the CDR3 reads TGTGCCAGCAGCTATACCGGGACAGGCTATGGCTACACCTTC. The chain carries TRBV7-2 and TRBJ1-2, with 8 bases matching TRBD1. The CDR3 has 14 amino acids. Per the germline V gene, CDR1 is SGHTA and CDR2 is FQGNSA. V was clipped by 4 bases and J by 4 bases; unmatched bases: 5.

This clonotype was observed many times. The CDR3 region has the DNA TGTGCCAGCAGCTTAGGACTAGATCTCTCCTACAATGAGCAGTTCTTC. This gives the protein CASSLGLDLSYNEQFF. The chain joins TRBV11-2 to TRBJ2-1; D perhaps matches TRBD2 (6 bases). This CDR3 spans 16 amino acids. The germline CDR1 and CDR2 sequences are SGHAT and FQNNGV. V shed 1 base and J shed 0 bases, with 10 bases lying between them.

Many counts were recorded for this clonotype. The CDR3 nucleotides read TGCAGTCCCGGTTGCAGGGGAAAACTGTTTTTT. It specifies CSPGCRGKLFF. The gene calls are TRBV20-1 and TRBJ1-4; possible D gene TRBD1, 6 bases. Germline V CDR1 and CDR2: DFQATT, SNEGSKA (reference sequence). This CDR3 contains 11 residues. With 8 bases removed from V and 10 bases from J, the gap between germline ends came to 14 bases.

This clonotype occurred many times. This sequence joins TRBV5-1 and TRBJ1-1; 7 bases fit TRBD1. This CDR3 region has 14 residues. The junction had 6 bases not matched to a gene; V was cut back by 3 bases and J by 4 bases. CDR1 is SGHRS, CDR2 YFSETQ, per germline. CDR3 protein: CASSSQGGGTEAFF. Here the CDR3 DNA reads TGCGCCAGCAGCTCTCAGGGGGGTGGCACTGAAGCTTTCTTT.

In this sample, this clonotype turned up many times. The chain recombines TRBV5-1 with TRBJ1-2; 12 bases agree with TRBD1. With 3 bases clipped from V and 6 bases from J, the junction kept 18 bases outside the gene matches. The CDR3 has 19 amino acids. Per germline, CDR1 SGHRS and CDR2 YFSETQ. CDR3 sequence reads: CASSSLVPGQGAGDDGYTF. The DNA for the CDR3 is TGCGCCAGCAGCTCACTAGTCCCGGGACAGGGGGCCGGTGATGATGGCTACACCTTC.